The 26 T cell receptor beta chains listed next were all sequenced from one sample in a study of T cells in women clearing cervical HPV infection. Only in-frame clones appear in the TCRdb table, and some are missing; sequencing was by immunoSEQ multiplex PCR. The sample table includes around 20,000 clones. Sequencing was carried out using blood buffy coat. All receptors derive from a woman between 18 and 70 years old with a cervical HPV16 infection that either progressed to CIN3+ or cleared (not recorded which).

To note about this clone: The CDR3 end is not reached by the read, which stops 3 residues before it; the germline J gene fills it in. The rearrangement links TRBV7-9 to TRBJ1-4, with 9 bases matching TRBD1. Germline trimming cut 3 bases from V and 4 bases from J; bases unmatched to any gene: 3. In germline, CDR1 is SEHNR, CDR2 FQNEAQ (reference sequence). This CDR3 comprises 15 residues. CDR3 bases read: TGTGCCAGCAGCTTGGGACAGGGCAATAATGAAAAA. Its protein is CASSLGQGNNEK. The CDR3, in full, reads CASSLGQGNNEKLFF.

In the case of this clone: Read sequence stops 3 residues before the CDR3 end, and the germline J gene provides the missing end. The chain combines TRBV20-1 with TRBJ2-6; TRBD1 is a possible D gene (6 bases). This CDR3 has 18 residues. The V and J ends lost 6 bases and 0 bases respectively, with 21 bases between them. Germline V gene lookup returns CDR1 DFQATT and CDR2 SNEGSKA (reference sequence). The DNA read from the CDR3 is TGCAGTGCAACCCATCGACAGGTTACCATCTCTGGGGCCAACGTC. It encodes CSATHRQVTISGANV. Given in full, the CDR3 is CSATHRQVTISGANVLTF.

Comment on this clone: The read terminates 3 residues before the CDR3 end, so the remaining end is supplied by the germline J gene. V usage is TRBV28 and J usage is TRBJ2-1, with TRBD2 matching over 8 bases. There are 14 residues in the CDR3. Trimming took 7 bases from V and 4 from J; bases not matched to a gene: 6. Germline V gives CDR1 MDHEN, CDR2 SYDVKM. The part of the CDR3 DNA that was read is TGTGCCAGCAATCCGGGACTAGGATACAATGAG. This codes for CASNPGLGYNE. The full CDR3 sequence reads CASNPGLGYNEQFF.

Notes on this clone: The CDR3 end is not reached by the read, which stops 3 residues before it; the germline J gene fills it in. The rearrangement joins TRBV2 to TRBJ1-6; 9 bases fit TRBD1. The CDR3 consists of 15 residues. After removal of 6 bases from V and 10 bases from J, the junction contained 10 bases not matched to a gene. The germline V gene encodes CDR1 SNHLY and CDR2 FYNNEI. The CDR3 bases that were read are TGTGCCAGCAGCAGGGGACAGGGAGAGGAATCACCC. Protein: CASSRGQGEESP. The entire CDR3 reads CASSRGQGEESPLHF.

On this clone: The read ends 3 residues shy of where the CDR3 ends; the end is completed using the germline J gene. The J gene is TRBJ2-1, the V gene TRBV4-2; 9 nucleotides line up with TRBD2. With 4 bases clipped from V and 3 bases from J, the junction kept 10 bases outside the gene matches. Germline assignment: CDR1 LGHNA and CDR2 YNFKEQ. The CDR3 is 17 residues long. The covered CDR3 bases are TGTGCCAGCAGCCCAGGGATTAGCGGGAGTTACTACAATGAG. Translating it yields CASSPGISGSYYNE. The full CDR3 is CASSPGISGSYYNEQFF.

About this clone: Read coverage stops 3 residues before the CDR3 terminus; the germline J gene supplies the remainder. The chain joins TRBV7-2 to TRBJ1-1, with D unresolved. Germline loops: CDR1 SGHTA, CDR2 FQGNSA. The CDR3 consists of 13 residues. The sequenced part of the CDR3 DNA is TGTGCCAGCAGCTTAGGCGGACTACCCGAG. This sequence encodes CASSLGGLPE. The full CDR3 sequence reads CASSLGGLPEAFF.

Of note for this clone: The missing CDR3 end, 3 residues past where the read stops, is filled in from the germline J gene. The chain links TRBV7-8 to TRBJ2-2, with 12 bases fitting TRBD2. V gave up 3 bases and J gave up 8 bases; unmatched junction bases: 4. The CDR3 consists of 15 residues. CDR1 is SGHVS and CDR2 is FQNEAQ in the germline V gene. CDR3 DNA (partial): TGTGCCAGCAGCTTTCTAGCGGGAGGGCGGGGGGAG. Its protein product is CASSFLAGGRGE. The entire CDR3 is CASSFLAGGRGELFF.

A note on this clone: With the read ending 3 residues before the CDR3 end, the germline J gene is used to fill in that end. The genes are TRBV20-1 and TRBJ2-5, with 9 bases matching TRBD1. J lost 5 bases, V lost 5 bases, and 9 bases had no gene match. The germline V gene encodes CDR1 DFQATT and CDR2 SNEGSKA (reference sequence). The CDR3 runs 14 residues. The CDR3 bases that were read are TGCAGTGCTCGAAGGGACAGGGTAGCCGAGACC. Translating it yields CSARRDRVAET. The full CDR3 protein is CSARRDRVAETQYF.

Comment on this clone: Read data end 3 residues before the CDR3 end; the end is taken from the germline J gene. This sequence joins TRBV30 and TRBJ1-2; 8 nucleotides line up with TRBD1. CDR1 is GTSNPN, CDR2 SVGIG, per germline (reference sequence). The V and J ends lost 4 bases and 4 bases, in that order; junction bases with no gene match: 5. This CDR3 is built from 13 residues. CDR3 in amino acids: CAWIFDRGYGYTF. The sequenced part of the CDR3 DNA is TGTGCCTGGATCTTTGACAGGGGCTATGGC.

Worth noting for this clone: The read ends 3 residues shy of where the CDR3 ends; the end is completed using the germline J gene. The chain recombines TRBV29-1 with TRBJ1-1, with 8 bases aligning to TRBD1. The CDR3 is 13 residues long. The germline CDR1 and CDR2 sequences are SQVTM and ANQGSEA. V was pared by 7 bases and J by 0 bases, with 4 bases of the junction left unmatched. CDR3 residues: CSAWTGMNTEAFF. Partial CDR3 DNA: TGCAGCGCCTGGACAGGGATGAACACTGAA.

On this clone: Coverage ceases 3 residues before the CDR3 finishes, and the germline J gene fills in the end. The chain joins TRBV9 to TRBJ2-2; possible D gene TRBD2, 5 bases. V shed 2 bases and J shed 7 bases, with 18 bases lying between them. The CDR3 runs to 16 residues. Per the germline V gene, CDR1 is SGDLS and CDR2 is YYNGEE. Here the CDR3 reads CASSVPIRTGNGELFF. Incomplete CDR3 DNA: TGTGCCAGCAGCGTCCCAATCCGGACTGGGAACGGGGAG.

Comments on this clone: The read comes to an end 3 residues before the CDR3 does, leaving the germline J gene to fill in the end. The chain is built from TRBV18 and TRBJ1-5; 8 bases are shared with TRBD1. This CDR3 is 14 amino acids long. Unmatched junction bases numbered 0, after V lost 3 bases and J lost 2 bases. Germline loops: CDR1 KGHSH, CDR2 LQKENI. CDR3 bases read: TGTGCCAGCTCACCGGACAGGGGCAATCAGCCC. It encodes CASSPDRGNQP. The full CDR3 protein reads CASSPDRGNQPQHF.

Points on this clone: Read data end 3 residues before the CDR3 end; the end is taken from the germline J gene. The rearrangement uses TRBV4-2 and TRBJ1-1; D is ambiguous. The CDR3 totals 14 residues. Trimming took off 1 base at V and 7 bases at J, with 13 bases between the two ends. Germline V gives CDR1 LGHNA, CDR2 YNFKEQ. Here the CDR3 reads CASSQAQQSIEAFF. Incomplete CDR3 DNA: TGTGCCAGCAGCCAAGCGCAACAGAGTATTGAA.

Points on this clone: The CDR3 extends 3 residues past the end of the read, so its final part is completed from the germline J gene. The V and J genes are TRBV12-3 or TRBV12-4 and TRBJ2-5; possibly TRBD1 for D (6 bases). V was pared by 1 base and J by 3 bases, with 9 bases between. CDR3 length: 14 amino acids. The CDR3 is CASSLGGRKETQYF. Incomplete CDR3 DNA: TGTGCCAGCAGTTTAGGGGGGCGCAAAGAGACC.

Notes on this clone: The sequence runs out 3 residues before the end of the CDR3; the remainder is reconstructed from the germline J gene. This sequence joins TRBV2 and TRBJ2-4, with D perhaps TRBD1 or TRBD2 (5 bases each). The germline CDR1 and CDR2 sequences are SNHLY and FYNNEI. The CDR3 runs to 15 residues. The ends were cut back, 2 bases at V and 6 bases at J, with 14 bases in the middle. CDR3 DNA, as far as it was read: TGTGCCAGCAGTGAATGGGGTGAGGGGAGAAACATT. Protein sequence: CASSEWGEGRNI. Given in full, the CDR3 is CASSEWGEGRNIQYF.

With respect to this clone: From the germline J gene comes the end of the CDR3, since the read stops 3 residues before it. This sequence joins TRBV6-2 or TRBV6-3 and TRBJ2-5, with D perhaps matching TRBD2 (6 bases). Trimming pared 7 bases from V and 2 bases from J, leaving 20 bases between. The CDR3 is 16 residues long. Germline CDR1 and CDR2: MNHEY and SVGEGT. The CDR3 loop reads CASNEARGLLQETQYF. Partial CDR3 DNA: TGTGCCAGCAACGAAGCACGGGGACTTCTACAAGAGACC.

Comment on this clone: The read halts 3 residues ahead of the CDR3 end, with the missing end drawn from the germline J gene. The rearrangement links TRBV30 to TRBJ1-2, with D possibly TRBD1 on 5 matching bases. Looked up from germline, CDR1 is GTSNPN and CDR2 is SVGIG (reference sequence). The length of the CDR3 is 14 residues. V was cut by 3 bases and J by 0 bases, with 11 bases left in between. The CDR3 here is CAWRNRRTNYGYTF. CDR3 bases read: TGTGCCTGGAGAAACAGGAGAACTAACTATGGC.

In regard to this clone: With the read ending 3 residues before the CDR3 end, the germline J gene is used to fill in that end. This chain joins TRBV5-1 and TRBJ2-3, with a possible D match to TRBD2 (6 bases). The germline gives CDR1 SGHRS, CDR2 YFSETQ. This CDR3 has 17 residues. Trimming removed 0 bases from V and 0 bases from J, with 14 bases in between. CDR3 DNA (partial): TGCGCCAGCAGCTTGGACAACGGGGGAGCGAGCACAGATACG. Its protein is CASSLDNGGASTDT. Given in full, the CDR3 is CASSLDNGGASTDTQYF. Drawing the rest from reference TRBV5-1 and TRBJ2-3, the complete variable domain is KAGVTQTPRYLIKTRGQQVTLSCSPISGHRSVSWYQQTPGQGLQFLFEYFSETQRNKGNFPGRFSGRQFSNSRSEMNVSTLELGDSALYLCASSLDNGGASTDTQYFGPGTRLTVL.

With regard to this clone: One junction end does not reproduce the germline sequence, and a read error may be involved. The read comes to an end 3 residues before the CDR3 does, leaving the germline J gene to fill in the end. The chain recombines TRBV7-7 with TRBJ2-5; 7 bases match TRBD1. The CDR3 runs to 15 residues. From germline, CDR1 is SSHAT and CDR2 FNYEAQ (reference sequence). The CDR3 spells CASSLGDRMSETQYF. CDR3 bases read: TGTGCTAGCAGCTTGGGGGACAGAATGAGTGAGACC. Variable domain in full (rest from reference TRBV7-7 and TRBJ2-5): GAGVSQSPRYKVTKRGQDVTLRCDPISSHATLYWYQQALGQGPEFLTYFNYEAQPDKSGLPSDRFSAERPEGSISTLTIQRTEQRDSAMYRCASSLGDRMSETQYFGPGTRLLVL.

A remark on this clone: The read ends 3 residues early relative to the CDR3; the germline J gene fills the gap. The chain carries TRBV14 and TRBJ2-7; the match to TRBD2 covers 9 bases. V lost 0 bases, J lost 6 bases, and 9 bases stayed unmatched. The germline V gene encodes CDR1 SGHDN and CDR2 FVKESK. This CDR3 spans 16 amino acids. CDR3 DNA, as far as it was read: TGTGCCAGCAGCCAAGATCGAGCGGGAGGATTGCGCGAG. It encodes CASSQDRAGGLRE. The entire CDR3 reads CASSQDRAGGLREQYF.

As concerns this clone: Sequencing ends 3 residues short of the CDR3 end; the germline J gene provides the rest. The chain combines TRBV6-1 with TRBJ2-2; D uncertain. Germline-derived CDR1 and CDR2 are MNHNS and SASEGT. The V end lost 3 bases, the J end lost 3 bases, and 14 bases lay between the germline ends. The CDR3 totals 16 residues. The CDR3 DNA, read in part, is TGTGCCAGCAGTGAGGCAGCCAATGCGGACACCGGGGAG. This gives the protein CASSEAANADTGE. Given in full, the CDR3 is CASSEAANADTGELFF.

CDR3 residues: CASSGDRVNTEAFF. Incomplete CDR3 DNA: TGTGCCAGCAGCGGTGACAGGGTGAACACTGAA. V is TRBV9 and J is TRBJ1-1, with TRBD1 matching over 7 bases. The missing CDR3 end, 3 residues past where the read stops, is filled in from the germline J gene. J lost 0 bases, V lost 3 bases, and 2 bases had no gene match. This CDR3 is 14 amino acids long. CDR1 and CDR2 from the germline V gene are SGDLS and YYNGEE. The entire variable domain, with the rest obtained from reference TRBV9 and TRBJ1-1, is as follows: DSGVTQTPKHLITATGQRVTLRCSPRSGDLSVYWYQQSLDQGLQFLIQYYNGEERAKGNILERFSAQQFPDLHSELNLSSLELGDSALYFCASSGDRVNTEAFFGQGTRLTVV.

Concerning this clone: Sequencing ends 3 residues short of the CDR3 end; the germline J gene provides the rest. The rearrangement uses TRBV18 and TRBJ2-1; a possible D gene is TRBD2 (5 bases). Germline V gene sequence: CDR1 KGHSH, CDR2 LQKENI. The CDR3 totals 15 residues. The V and J ends lost 3 bases and 5 bases respectively, with 14 bases between them. CDR3 DNA, as far as it was read: TGTGCCAGCTCACCCCGGGGTAGCGCGGACAATGAG. Protein sequence: CASSPRGSADNE. From start to end, the CDR3 is CASSPRGSADNEQFF.

As to this clone: The sequence runs out 3 residues before the end of the CDR3; the remainder is reconstructed from the germline J gene. The genes are TRBV18 and TRBJ1-1, with 7 bases that match TRBD1. This CDR3 comprises 15 residues. The V gene's germline CDR1 is KGHSH and CDR2 LQKENI. V shed 6 bases and J 0 bases; nucleotides not matched to a gene: 7. The CDR3 loop reads CASSQQGLMNTEAFF. Incomplete CDR3 DNA: TGTGCCAGCTCGCAACAGGGGCTCATGAACACTGAA.

Regarding this clone: Read sequence stops 3 residues before the CDR3 end, and the germline J gene provides the missing end. V and J are TRBV9 and TRBJ2-2; TRBD2 matches 9 bases. After removal of 0 bases from V and 4 bases from J, the junction contained 13 bases not matched to a gene. Per the germline V gene, CDR1 is SGDLS and CDR2 is YYNGEE. The CDR3 totals 19 residues. The part of the CDR3 DNA that was read is TGTGCCAGCAGCGTAGCCTTAGCGGGAGAGGCGTGGGGCACCGGGGAG. Translation gives CASSVALAGEAWGTGE. Given in full, the CDR3 is CASSVALAGEAWGTGELFF.

About this clone itself: The CDR3 end lies 3 residues beyond the end of the read and is filled in from the germline J gene. The chain uses TRBV12-3 or TRBV12-4 and TRBJ2-1, with TRBD2 matching over 10 bases. CDR3 size: 14 residues. The junction had 9 bases not matched to a gene; V was cut back by 8 bases and J by 8 bases. Incomplete CDR3 DNA: TGTGCCAGCGGCCCGCCTAGCGGGAGTTATGAG. It encodes CASGPPSGSYE. The entire CDR3 protein reads CASGPPSGSYEQFF.